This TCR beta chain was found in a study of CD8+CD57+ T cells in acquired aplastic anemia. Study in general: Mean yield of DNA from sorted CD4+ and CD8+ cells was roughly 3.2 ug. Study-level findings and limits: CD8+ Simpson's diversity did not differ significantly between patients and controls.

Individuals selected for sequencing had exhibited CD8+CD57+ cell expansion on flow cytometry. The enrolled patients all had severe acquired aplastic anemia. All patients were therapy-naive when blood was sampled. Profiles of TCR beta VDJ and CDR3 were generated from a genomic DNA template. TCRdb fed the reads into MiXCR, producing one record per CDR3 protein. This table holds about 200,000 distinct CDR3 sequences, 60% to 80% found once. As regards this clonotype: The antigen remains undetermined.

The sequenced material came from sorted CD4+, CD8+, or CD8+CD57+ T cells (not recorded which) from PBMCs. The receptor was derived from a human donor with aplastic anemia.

The CDR3, as DNA: TGTGCCAGCAGCCTGGGAATCTATGGCTACACCTTC. It encodes CASSLGIYGYTF. The chain joins TRBV7-2 to TRBJ1-2, with D unclear. The V and J ends lost 5 bases and 4 bases respectively, with 8 bases between them. The CDR3 is made up of 12 amino acids. CDR1 and CDR2 (germline): SGHTA, FQGNSA.